This T cell receptor beta chain was sequenced for a study of T cell repertoires in cytomegalovirus infection. Study-level information: A matching HLA type, together with CMV infection, was signaled by public TCR beta signatures. General study results and limits: There were HLA-C-restricted CMV-specific TCR beta clonotypes dominating the ex vivo response. Frequencies of public TCR beta families were cumulated, and this identified carriers of CMV plus the relevant HLA.

Details on this clonotype: Its matching antigen is unknown.

Looked up from germline, CDR1 is SEHNR and CDR2 is FQNEAQ (reference sequence). The CDR3 covers 16 residues. Trimming pared 3 bases from V and 5 bases from J, leaving 17 bases between. TCRdb reprocessed the reads via MiXCR and lists one record per CDR3 protein. The sample holds 150,000 to 200,000 distinct CDR3 sequences; 15% to 20% are singletons and the top ten take 25%. V and J are TRBV7-9 and TRBJ2-1; D is possibly TRBD2 (6 bases). This receptor was obtained from a human donor in good health (CMV status not recorded). Some clones in this sample may be carry-over from other donors' samples. The sequenced sample consisted of CD8+ T cells from PBMCs. CDR3 bases: TGTGCCAGCAGCTTTTTTGGGACTTCCTTGAACAATGAGCAGTTCTTC. Its protein is CASSFFGTSLNNEQFF.